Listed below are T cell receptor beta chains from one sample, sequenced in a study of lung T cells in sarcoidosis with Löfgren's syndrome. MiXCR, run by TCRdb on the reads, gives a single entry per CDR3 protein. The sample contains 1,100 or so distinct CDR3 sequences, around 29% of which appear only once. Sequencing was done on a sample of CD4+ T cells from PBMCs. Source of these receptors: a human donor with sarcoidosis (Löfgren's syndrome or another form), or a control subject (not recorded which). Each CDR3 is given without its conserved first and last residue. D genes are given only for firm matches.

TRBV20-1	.	SARRANSYNEQF
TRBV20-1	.	SASTVAGTQY
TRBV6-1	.	ASSEDSGATNSPLH
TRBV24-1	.	ATSDPGRTDTQY
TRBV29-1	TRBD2	SAGGYNEQF
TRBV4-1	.	ASSQFSGSYNEQF
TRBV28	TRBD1	ASRPRQGPASGNTIY
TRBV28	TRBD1	ASSRTGPKAKLF
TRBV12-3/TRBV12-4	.	ASRRWRGTGTDTQY
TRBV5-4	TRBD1	ASGRRDREDTQY
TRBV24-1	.	ATSGQLDTQY
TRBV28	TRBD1	ASTTRGQATQETQY
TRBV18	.	ASSPPSSSSSYNERS
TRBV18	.	ASSPSGGRLNTEAF
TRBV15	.	ATSSRWAEQF
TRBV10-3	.	AISEDNQPQH
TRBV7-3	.	ASSLIHGFGEQY
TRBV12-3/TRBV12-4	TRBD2	ASSPRGGGNTGELF
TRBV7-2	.	ASSFGSSENTIY
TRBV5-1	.	ASSLQKGDVDGYT
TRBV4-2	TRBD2	ASSQKGLAGGRGTQY
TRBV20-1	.	SARDLERSGTDTQY
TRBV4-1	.	ASSHRVSTDTQY
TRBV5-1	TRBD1	ASSPQTGRGYGYT
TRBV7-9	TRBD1	ASSPLKRDSRAGNTIY
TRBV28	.	AGRLGQVHTIY
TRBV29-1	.	SVDAQSNTEAF
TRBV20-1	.	SASRGRLTDTQY
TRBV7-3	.	ASSSTSQDTQY
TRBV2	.	ASSDTQGNQPQH
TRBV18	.	ASSPERSRETQY
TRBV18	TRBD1	ASSPVRGGAEAF
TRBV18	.	ASSPRPDTRLGEQY
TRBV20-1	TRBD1	RTGPRAYEQY
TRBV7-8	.	ASSVTPSGTQY
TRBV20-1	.	SAGGLSYNSPLH
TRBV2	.	ASSEERLDEQL
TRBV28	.	ASSILGNEQF
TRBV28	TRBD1	ASGGNQNTEAF
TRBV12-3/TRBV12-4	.	ASGRWRGIGTDTQY
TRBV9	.	ASSVDKIPYVQY
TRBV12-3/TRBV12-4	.	ASRGGFNTDTQY
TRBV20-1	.	SAGGNRESYNEQF
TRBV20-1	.	GARLQEEREAQY
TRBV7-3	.	ASSPVGSYNEQF
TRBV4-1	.	ASSSHPSGSEETQY
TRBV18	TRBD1	ASSPPDRGEETQY
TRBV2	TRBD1	ASRSDRANEKLF
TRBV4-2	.	ASSQEVSAPQH
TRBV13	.	ASSLEGRRGTEAF
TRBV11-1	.	ASSLGLNPPQF
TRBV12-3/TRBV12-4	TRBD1	ASRKTGSQPQH
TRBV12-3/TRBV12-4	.	ASSFRPYGYT
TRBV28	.	ASSPDRFTDTQY